This T cell receptor beta chain was recovered during a study of blood T cell repertoires in COVID-19. Study summary: The samples span acute and convalescent COVID-19 from the United States, Italy and Spain.

Per the original methods: Researchers report that nucleated cell counts were estimated from reference gene primer amplification. Method: immunoSEQ multiplex PCR; TCRdb's copy keeps in-frame clones and lacks some. The V and J calls and clone size come from that table; D and trimming were worked out from the DNA. The table has approximately 200,000 clones, 85% to 90% seen once. This CDR3 is 15 amino acids long. Germline CDR1 LGHNT, CDR2 FRNRAP. The V segment lost 5 bases and the J segment 1 base; nucleotides outside the gene matches: 4. The chain has TRBV12-5 and TRBJ1-4, with TRBD1 matching over 7 bases. The TCR comes from a woman under 40 with active or convalescent COVID-19. The sequencing input was peripheral blood. This CDR3 is CASGRGQETNEKLFF. CDR3 in DNA: TGTGCTAGTGGTCGCGGACAGGAAACTAATGAAAAACTGTTTTTT.